This T cell receptor (beta chain) was obtained from a study of low-dose radiotherapy and immunotherapy resistance in tumors. First-strand cDNA relied on TRAV- and TRBV-specific primers spanning alpha and beta chains. PCR amplification of the TCRs was performed with Phusion for 15 to 25 PCR cycles, and it relied on a constant-region primer together with a V-primer adapter. Researchers amplified the isolated mRNA using in vitro transcription. TCRdb reprocessed the reads with MiXCR, giving one entry per CDR3 protein. This table has about 18,000 distinct CDR3 sequences, 70% appearing once. With 0 bases removed from V and 6 bases from J, the gap between germline ends came to 17 bases. The CDR3 runs 16 residues. CDR1 is SGHRS and CDR2 is YFSETQ in the germline V gene.

This sequence originates from a human donor with advanced metastatic prostate, ovarian, gallbladder or colorectal cancer (not recorded which). This table probably holds off-target reads from a library built for another chain. The chain is built from TRBV5-1 and TRBJ2-3; a weak D match, TRBD1 (5 bases). The CDR3 sequence is CASSLVGRRVADTQYF. CDR3 coding DNA: TGCGCCAGCAGCTTGGTCGGTCGCAGGGTCGCGGATACGCAGTATTTT.